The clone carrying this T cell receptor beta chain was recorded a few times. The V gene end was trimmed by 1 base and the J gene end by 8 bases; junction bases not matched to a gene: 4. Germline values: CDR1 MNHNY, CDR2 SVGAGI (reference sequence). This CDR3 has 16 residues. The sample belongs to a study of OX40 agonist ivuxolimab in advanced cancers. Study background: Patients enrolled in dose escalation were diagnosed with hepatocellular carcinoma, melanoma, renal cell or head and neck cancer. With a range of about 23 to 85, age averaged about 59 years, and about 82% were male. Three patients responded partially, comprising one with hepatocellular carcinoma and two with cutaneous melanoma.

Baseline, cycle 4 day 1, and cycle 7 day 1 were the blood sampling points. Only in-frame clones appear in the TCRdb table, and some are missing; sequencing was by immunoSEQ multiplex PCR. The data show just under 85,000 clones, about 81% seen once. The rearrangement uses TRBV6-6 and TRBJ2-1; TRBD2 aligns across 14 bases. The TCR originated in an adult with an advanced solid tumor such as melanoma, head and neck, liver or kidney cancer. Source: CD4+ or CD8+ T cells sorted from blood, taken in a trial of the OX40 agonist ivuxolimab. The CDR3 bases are TGTGCCAGCAGTTACTATCGACTAGCGGGGGGGGATGAGCAGTTCTTC. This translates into CASSYYRLAGGDEQFF.